This T cell receptor (beta chain) was identified in a study of shared clonotypes between healthy human individuals. TCRdb keeps only in-frame clones here, not all; method: immunoSEQ multiplex PCR. The data show 2 million to 2.5 million clones, nearly 97% seen once. From germline, CDR1 is MNHNY and CDR2 SVGAGI (reference sequence). The CDR3 covers 13 residues. V dropped 6 bases and J dropped 7; count of bases not matched to a gene: 7. The sequenced material came from naive CD4+ T cells sorted from blood. Subset reported: CD45RA+ positively selected. This clonotype originated in a man between 18 and 29 years old in good health. This chain connects TRBV6-6 to TRBJ1-1, with 8 bases identical to TRBD1. CDR3 sequence reads: CASRGDRYIEAFF. The CDR3 DNA reads as TGTGCCAGCAGGGGGGACAGGTATATTGAAGCTTTCTTT.